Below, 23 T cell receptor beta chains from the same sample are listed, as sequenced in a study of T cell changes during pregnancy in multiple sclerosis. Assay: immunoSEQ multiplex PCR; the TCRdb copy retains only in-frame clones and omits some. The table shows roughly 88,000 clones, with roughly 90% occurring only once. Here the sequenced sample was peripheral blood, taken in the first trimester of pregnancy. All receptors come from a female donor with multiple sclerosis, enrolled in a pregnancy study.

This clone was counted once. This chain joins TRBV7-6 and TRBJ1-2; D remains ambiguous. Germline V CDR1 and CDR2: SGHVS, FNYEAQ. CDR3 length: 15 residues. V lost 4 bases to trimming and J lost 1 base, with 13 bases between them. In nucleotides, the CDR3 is TGTGCCAGCAGCTCATCGAACACAGTTAACTATGGCTACACCTTC. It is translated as CASSSSNTVNYGYTF.

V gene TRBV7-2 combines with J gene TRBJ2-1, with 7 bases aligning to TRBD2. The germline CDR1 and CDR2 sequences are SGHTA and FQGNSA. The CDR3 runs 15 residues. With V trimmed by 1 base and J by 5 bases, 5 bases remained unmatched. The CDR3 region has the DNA TGTGCCAGCAGCTTAGGGACTAGGCTAGACAATGAGCAGTTCTTC. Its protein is CASSLGTRLDNEQFF.

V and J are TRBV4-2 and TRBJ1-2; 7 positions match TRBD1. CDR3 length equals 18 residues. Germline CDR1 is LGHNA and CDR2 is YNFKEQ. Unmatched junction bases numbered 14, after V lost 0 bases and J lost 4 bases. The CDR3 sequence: CASSQDGTVGRLGYGYTF. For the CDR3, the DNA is TGTGCCAGCAGCCAAGATGGGACAGTAGGACGCTTGGGCTATGGCTACACCTTC.

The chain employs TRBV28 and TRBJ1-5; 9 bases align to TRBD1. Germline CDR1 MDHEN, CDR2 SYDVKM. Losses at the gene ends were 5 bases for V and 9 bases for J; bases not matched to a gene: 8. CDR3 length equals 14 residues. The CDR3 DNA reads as TGTGCCAGCAGTCAACCGACAGGGGGATCGCCCCAGCATTTT. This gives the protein CASSQPTGGSPQHF.

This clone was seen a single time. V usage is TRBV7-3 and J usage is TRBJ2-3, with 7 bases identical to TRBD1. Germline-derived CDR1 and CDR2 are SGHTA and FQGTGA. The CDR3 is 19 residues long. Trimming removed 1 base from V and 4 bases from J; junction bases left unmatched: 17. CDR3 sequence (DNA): TGTGCCAGCAGCTTAATACCCGGGACGCAAGGGGGCCAGGCAGATACGCAGTATTTT. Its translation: CASSLIPGTQGGQADTQYF.

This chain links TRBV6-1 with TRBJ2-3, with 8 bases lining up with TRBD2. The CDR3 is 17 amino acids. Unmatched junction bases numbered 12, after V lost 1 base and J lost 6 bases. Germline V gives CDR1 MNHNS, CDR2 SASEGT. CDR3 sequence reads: CASSEEKGGGTRDTQYF. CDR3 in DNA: TGTGCCAGCAGTGAAGAAAAAGGCGGGGGGACCCGGGATACGCAGTATTTT.

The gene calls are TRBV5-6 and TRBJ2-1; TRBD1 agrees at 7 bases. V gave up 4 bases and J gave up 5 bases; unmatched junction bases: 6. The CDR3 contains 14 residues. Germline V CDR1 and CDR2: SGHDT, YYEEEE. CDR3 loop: CASSKGQSHNEQFF. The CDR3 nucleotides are TGTGCCAGCAGCAAGGGACAGAGCCACAATGAGCAGTTCTTC. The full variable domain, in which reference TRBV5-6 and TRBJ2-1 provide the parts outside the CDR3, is DAGVTQSPTHLIKTRGQQVTLRCSPKSGHDTVSWYQQALGQGPQFIFQYYEEEERQRGNFPDRFSGHQFPNYSSELNVNALLLGDSALYLCASSKGQSHNEQFFGPGTRLTVL.

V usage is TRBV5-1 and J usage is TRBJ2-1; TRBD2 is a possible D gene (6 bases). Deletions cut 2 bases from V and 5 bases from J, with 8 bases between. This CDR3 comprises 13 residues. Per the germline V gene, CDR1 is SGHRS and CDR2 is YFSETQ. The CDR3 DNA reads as TGCGCCAGCAGCTTCGGGACTGACAATGAGCAGTTCTTC. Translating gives CASSFGTDNEQFF.

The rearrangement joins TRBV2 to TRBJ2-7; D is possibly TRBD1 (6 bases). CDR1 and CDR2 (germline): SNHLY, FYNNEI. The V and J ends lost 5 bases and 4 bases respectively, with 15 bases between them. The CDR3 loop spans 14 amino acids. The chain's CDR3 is CASSRTVGYYEQYF. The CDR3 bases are TGTGCCAGCAGTCGGACAGTTGGGTATTACGAGCAGTACTTC.

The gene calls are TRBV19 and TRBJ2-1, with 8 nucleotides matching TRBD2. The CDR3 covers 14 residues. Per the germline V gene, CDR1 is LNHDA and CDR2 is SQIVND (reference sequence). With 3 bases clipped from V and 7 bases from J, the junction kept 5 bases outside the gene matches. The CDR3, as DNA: TGTGCCAGTAGTATCGGGAGGGGGTATAATGAGCAGTTCTTC. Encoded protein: CASSIGRGYNEQFF.

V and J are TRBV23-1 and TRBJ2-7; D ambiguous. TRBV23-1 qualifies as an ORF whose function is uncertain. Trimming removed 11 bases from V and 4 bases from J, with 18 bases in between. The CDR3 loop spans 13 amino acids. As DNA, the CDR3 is TGCGCCGCCAATGTAACCCGGCGGTACGAGCAGTACTTC. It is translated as CAANVTRRYEQYF.

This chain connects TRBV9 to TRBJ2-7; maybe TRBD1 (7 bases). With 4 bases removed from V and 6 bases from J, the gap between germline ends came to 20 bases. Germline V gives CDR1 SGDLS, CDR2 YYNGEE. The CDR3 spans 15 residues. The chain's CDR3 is CASSTLTGRGSEQYF. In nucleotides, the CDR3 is TGTGCCAGCAGCACGCTGACAGGGCGGGGAAGCGAGCAGTACTTC.

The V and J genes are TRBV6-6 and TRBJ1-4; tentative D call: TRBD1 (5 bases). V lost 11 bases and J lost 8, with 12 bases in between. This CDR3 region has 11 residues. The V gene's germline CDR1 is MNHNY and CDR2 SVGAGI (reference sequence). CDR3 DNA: TGTGCCGCGGGGCTAGGGGAAAAACTGTTTTTT. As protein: CAAGLGEKLFF.

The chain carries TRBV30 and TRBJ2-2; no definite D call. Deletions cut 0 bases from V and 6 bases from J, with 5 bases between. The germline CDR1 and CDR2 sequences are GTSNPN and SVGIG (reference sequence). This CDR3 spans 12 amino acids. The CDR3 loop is CAWSVESGELFF. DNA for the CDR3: TGTGCCTGGAGTGTAGAGTCCGGGGAGCTGTTTTTT. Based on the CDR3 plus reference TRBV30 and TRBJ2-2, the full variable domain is SQTIHQWPATLVQPVGSPLSLECTVEGTSNPNLYWYRQAAGRGLQLLFYSVGIGQISSEVPQNLSASRPQDRQFILSSKKLLLSDSGFYLCAWSVESGELFFGEGSRLTVL.

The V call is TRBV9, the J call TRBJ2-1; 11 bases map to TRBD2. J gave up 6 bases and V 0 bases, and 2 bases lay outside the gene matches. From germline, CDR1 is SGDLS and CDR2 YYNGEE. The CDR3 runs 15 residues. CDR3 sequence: CASSVDSGRGNEQFF. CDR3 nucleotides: TGTGCCAGCAGCGTAGATAGCGGGAGGGGCAATGAGCAGTTCTTC.

In DNA form, the CDR3 reads TGTGCCAGCTCAGACGGGTCTAGCAGTTTCGATGAGCAGTTCTTC. Residues: CASSDGSSSFDEQFF. The chain employs TRBV18 and TRBJ2-1, with a weak D call TRBD2 (5 bases). Germline lookup yields CDR1 KGHSH and CDR2 LQKENI. The CDR3 has 15 residues. Trimming removed 5 bases at V and 8 bases at J, with 19 bases between.

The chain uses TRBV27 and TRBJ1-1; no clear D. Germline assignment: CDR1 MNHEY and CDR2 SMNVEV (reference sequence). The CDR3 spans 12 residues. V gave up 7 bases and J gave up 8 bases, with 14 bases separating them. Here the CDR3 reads CASTPMGGEAFF. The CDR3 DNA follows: TGTGCCAGCACTCCCATGGGAGGCGAAGCTTTCTTT.

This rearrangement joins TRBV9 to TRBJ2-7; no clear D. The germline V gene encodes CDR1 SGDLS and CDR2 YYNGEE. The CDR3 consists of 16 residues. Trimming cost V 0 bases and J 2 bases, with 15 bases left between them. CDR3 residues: CASSVGAQGLAYEQYF. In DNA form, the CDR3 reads TGTGCCAGCAGCGTAGGGGCCCAAGGATTGGCCTACGAGCAGTACTTC.

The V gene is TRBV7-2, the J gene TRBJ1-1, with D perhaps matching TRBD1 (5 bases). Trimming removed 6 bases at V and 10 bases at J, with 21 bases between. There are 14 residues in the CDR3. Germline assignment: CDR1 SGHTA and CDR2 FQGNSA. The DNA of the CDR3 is TGTGCCAGCAGTACCAGGGCCCACGCATGGGGAGCTTTCTTT. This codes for CASSTRAHAWGAFF.

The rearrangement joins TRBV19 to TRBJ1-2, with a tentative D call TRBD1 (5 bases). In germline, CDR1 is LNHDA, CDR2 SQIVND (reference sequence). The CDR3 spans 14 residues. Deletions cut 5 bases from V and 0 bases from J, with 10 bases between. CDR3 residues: CASSYLTANYGYTF. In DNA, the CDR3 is TGTGCCAGTAGTTACCTGACAGCTAACTATGGCTACACCTTC.

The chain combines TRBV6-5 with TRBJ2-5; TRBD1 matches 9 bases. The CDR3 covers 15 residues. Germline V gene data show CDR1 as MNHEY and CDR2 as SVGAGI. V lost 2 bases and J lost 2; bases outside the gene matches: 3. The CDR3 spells CASSYLQGAQETQYF. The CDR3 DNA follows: TGTGCCAGCAGTTACCTACAGGGGGCTCAAGAGACCCAGTACTTC.

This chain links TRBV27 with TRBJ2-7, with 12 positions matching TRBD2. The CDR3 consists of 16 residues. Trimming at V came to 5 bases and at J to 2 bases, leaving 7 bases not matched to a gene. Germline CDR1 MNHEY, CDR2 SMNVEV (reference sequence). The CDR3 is CASSQTLAGGPYEQYF. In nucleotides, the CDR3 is TGTGCCAGCAGTCAAACACTAGCGGGAGGCCCCTACGAGCAGTACTTC.

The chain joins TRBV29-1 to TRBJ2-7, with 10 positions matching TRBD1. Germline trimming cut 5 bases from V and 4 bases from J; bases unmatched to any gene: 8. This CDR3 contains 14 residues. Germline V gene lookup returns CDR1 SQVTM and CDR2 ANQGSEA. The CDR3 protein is CSVLGGDRGYEQYF. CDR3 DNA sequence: TGCAGCGTTTTAGGAGGGGACAGGGGATACGAGCAGTACTTC.